This T cell receptor (beta chain) was identified in a study of neurological immune-mediated disorders. MiXCR, applied by TCRdb to the 5' RACE reads, yields one record per CDR3 protein. The table lists around 47,000 distinct CDR3 sequences, roughly 13% of them singletons. V trimming: 4 bases; J trimming: 6 bases; junction bases outside the gene matches: 5. The CDR3 is 14 amino acids. Looked up from germline, CDR1 is DFQATT and CDR2 is SNEGSKA (reference sequence). Sequenced: PBMCs. This sequence was found in a female donor in good health. The rearrangement links TRBV20-1 to TRBJ2-1; 11 bases line up with TRBD1. The CDR3 spells CSAKMGQGGNEQFF. In DNA, the CDR3 is TGCAGTGCTAAAATGGGACAGGGGGGCAATGAGCAGTTCTTC.